Below, 5 T cell receptor beta chains from the same sample are listed, as sequenced in a study of T cells in Graves' hyperthyroidism and ophthalmopathy. What was amplified from RNA transcripts were TCR beta CDR3 regions. HTBI primers were employed in a first-round RT-PCR of the TCR CDR3. From the multiplex PCR reads, TCRdb called clonotypes with MiXCR, one entry per CDR3 protein. The top ten clones hold approximately 7% of a sample with about 560,000 distinct CDR3 sequences, 15% to 17% of them seen once. The sample comprised blood. These receptors came from a woman in her 30s with Graves' hyperthyroidism.

This clonotype was recorded at least ten times. The genes are TRBV3-1 and TRBJ2-1; D is perhaps TRBD1 or TRBD2 (6 bases each). Germline CDR1 and CDR2: LGHDT and YNNKEL (reference sequence). With 3 bases removed from V and 3 bases from J, the gap between germline ends came to 24 bases. The CDR3 length is 19 residues. The DNA for the CDR3 is TGTGCCAGCAGCCATCGAACAGGGTATAACGGGAGCTTCTACAATGAGCAGTTCTTC. Amino acid sequence: CASSHRTGYNGSFYNEQFF.

This chain uses TRBV6-2 or TRBV6-3 with TRBJ1-1; no firm D call. The V and J ends lost 7 bases and 8 bases respectively, with 17 bases between them. The germline gives CDR1 MNHEY, CDR2 SVGEGT. The CDR3 runs 13 residues. CDR3 loop: CASTAIWVLEAFF. In nucleotides, the CDR3 is TGTGCCAGCACAGCCATTTGGGTCCTGGAAGCTTTCTTT.

This clonotype was seen a handful of times. The chain joins TRBV27 to TRBJ2-7; 7 nucleotides line up with TRBD1. Germline lookup yields CDR1 MNHEY and CDR2 SMNVEV (reference sequence). There are 15 residues in the CDR3. J was trimmed by 2 bases and V by 4 bases; bases with no gene match: 8. The CDR3 reads CASSSPGQPPYEQYF. DNA of the CDR3: TGTGCCAGCAGTTCACCGGGACAGCCACCCTACGAGCAGTACTTC.

The chain recombines TRBV7-9 with TRBJ2-1, with 9 bases identical to TRBD2. Germline lookup yields CDR1 SEHNR and CDR2 FQNEAQ (reference sequence). With V trimmed by 5 bases and J by 6 bases, 11 bases remained unmatched. The CDR3 contains 16 residues. CDR3 coding DNA: TGTGCCAGCAGCCCCCGTGTAGCGGGAGCCGGCAATGAGCAGTTCTTC. It yields the protein CASSPRVAGAGNEQFF.

The chain has TRBV6-5 and TRBJ2-5; D is unresolved. This CDR3 is 13 amino acids long. V lost 0 bases and J 3 bases, leaving 5 bases between the germline ends. The V gene's germline CDR1 is MNHEY and CDR2 SVGAGI. Written as DNA, the CDR3 is TGTGCCAGCAGTTACTCGAGCGAAGAGACCCAGTACTTC. As protein: CASSYSSEETQYF.